The rows below give T cell receptor beta chains drawn from one sample of a study of high-grade serous ovarian cancer treatment subgroups. Sequencing was performed with immunoSEQ multiplex PCR; in TCRdb, only in-frame clones are kept and a portion is missing. Counted here are about 15,000 clones, about 86% occurring once; the ten biggest clones make up approximately 6.3%. The specimen sequenced was tumor tissue. All receptors derive from a human donor with high-grade serous ovarian cancer. Each CDR3 is given with its conserved first and last residue. Each record gives: CDR3 length, J gene, V gene, clone size, D gene, CDR3 protein, CDR3 DNA. A D gene is named only where the DNA matches it firmly. Where a row states a size, it is once, few, many or the class of an expanded clone; other rows omit it.

length: 14; J: TRBJ2-7; V: TRBV6-1; size: -; D: TRBD2; CDR3: CASKRRGEIYEQYF; DNA: TGTGCCAGCAAGCGGCGGGGGGAGATCTACGAGCAGTACTTC
length: 14; J: TRBJ1-2; V: TRBV7-9; size: few; D: -; CDR3: CASSSRSGNYGYTF; DNA: TGTGCCAGCAGCTCGCGCTCAGGGAACTATGGCTACACCTTC
length: 17; J: TRBJ2-3; V: TRBV5-4; size: -; D: TRBD1; CDR3: CASRWDAQGAYTDTQYF; DNA: TGTGCCAGCAGATGGGACGCCCAGGGGGCCTACACAGATACGCAGTATTTT
length: 14; J: TRBJ1-1; V: TRBV7-6; size: -; D: TRBD1; CDR3: CASSLEQGYTEAFF; DNA: TGTGCCAGCAGCTTAGAACAGGGGTACACTGAAGCTTTCTTT
length: 11; J: TRBJ1-2; V: TRBV6-1; size: -; D: -; CDR3: CATTPLSGYTF; DNA: TGTGCCACAACACCTCTATCGGGCTACACCTTC
length: 14; J: TRBJ2-1; V: TRBV6-6; size: -; D: TRBD1; CDR3: CASSKTGVYNEQFF; DNA: TGTGCCAGCAGTAAGACAGGGGTCTACAATGAGCAGTTCTTC
length: 14; J: TRBJ2-1; V: TRBV7-2; size: -; D: -; CDR3: CASSSPRLGYEQFF; DNA: TGTGCCAGCAGCTCCCCACGACTAGGCTATGAGCAGTTCTTC
length: 14; J: TRBJ1-4; V: TRBV4-1; size: few; D: TRBD1; CDR3: CASSTRQGLEKLFF; DNA: TGCGCCAGCAGCACACGACAGGGATTGGAAAAACTGTTTTTT
length: 17; J: TRBJ2-2; V: TRBV4-3; size: -; D: TRBD1; CDR3: CASSQDLQGAGTGELFF; DNA: TGCGCCAGCAGCCAAGATCTACAGGGGGCCGGCACCGGGGAGCTGTTTTTT
length: 15; J: TRBJ2-3; V: TRBV19; size: -; D: TRBD2; CDR3: CASSIMGTSPDTQYF; DNA: TGTGCCAGTAGTATAATGGGGACTAGTCCAGATACGCAGTATTTT